The sequence of this T cell receptor beta chain was determined in a study of cytomegalovirus exposure and HLA in healthy donors. This CDR3 has 13 amino acids. In germline, CDR1 is LNHNV, CDR2 YYDKDF (reference sequence). V lost 1 base, J lost 8 bases, and 11 bases lay in between. The PCR ran on 60 Vbeta and 13 Jbeta primers. TCRdb's copy holds only in-frame clones and misses some; the assay was immunoSEQ multiplex PCR. The table has about 180,000 clones, around 80% seen once. Nominally healthy donors provided the samples, though records likely missed some immune exposures. The chain uses TRBV15 and TRBJ1-2; no reliable D call. The sequenced material came from PBMCs. This clonotype was sampled from an older woman in good health and CMV-seropositive. CDR3 nucleotides: TGTGCCACCAGCAGAGTAGAGGGAAGAGGCTACACCTTC. Translating it yields CATSRVEGRGYTF.